The entry below gives a single TCR beta chain sequence along with its context. What antigen it recognizes has not been identified. Base qualities were left out, and no much larger clone turns up one base away. CDR1 and CDR2, looked up from the germline V gene, are SGHTS and YDEGEE. V sheds 0 bases and J sheds 6 bases, leaving 10 bases between their ends. The CDR3 spans 14 residues, from the cysteine through the phenylalanine. CDR3 DNA is the only sequence kept; it has 42 bases, read in frame from the first base. This specimen comes from a study of blood T cell repertoires in COVID-19 (dated by TCRdb to the early 2020s). Context from the whole study: Samples from collaborators originated in the United States, Italy and Spain and spanned both the acute and convalescent phases of COVID-19. The samples were drawn from two sources: the first 160 participants of the ongoing ImmuneRACE study, and 1,254 subjects contributed by 6 global collaborators. Deeply sampled blood TCRbeta repertoires from subjects exposed to, actively infected with, or recovered from COVID-19 were included in the dataset. Nearly every sample came with metadata listing a de-identified subject ID, COVID-19 status, age in years and sex. The prospective study material was composed of cDNA or gDNA derived from T cells, B-cell-depleted T cells, or PBMCs. The repertoires were released in a freely available public database intended as a resource for research on the immune response to SARS-CoV-2. Where available, HLA class I and class II types were taken from metadata supplied by the sample provider and were not determined by assay-based typing.

General study outcomes and caveats: Clinical and demographic metadata were provided uncurated, with the amount varying by source and participant.

The immunoSEQ Assay, a bias-controlled multiplex PCR, was used to amplify TCRbeta CDR3 regions from genomic DNA. The study's processing was this. Within the assay, amplification of reference gene primers was used to estimate how many nucleated cells each sample contained. To quantify the absolute abundance of each unique TCRbeta CDR3 rearrangement, sequence reads were collapsed and filtered. For each sample, productive Simpson clonality was calculated as the square root of Simpson's diversity index over productive rearrangements. Entries here come from immuneACCESS through TCRdb and include only in-frame sequences with V and J called. Some clones fail to appear in such tables; in the studies checked, an unresolved V gene covers under half of the shortfall, and the cause of the remainder is unknown. The V and J calls and clone size come from that table; D and trimming were worked out from the DNA. This sample holds a few hundred thousand clones; about 83% were observed only once. The ten largest clones capture approximately 5.7% of the sample.

Enrolling through a virtual design, the prospective study's participants ranged in age from about 18 to 89 years and lived across some 22 United States geographic areas. To assign participants to cohorts, the prospective study relied on clinical history that participants themselves reported in a screening survey and a study questionnaire. For ImmuneRACE Cohort 3, a participant was defined as recovered based on two consecutive negative NP/OP PCR tests, clearance by a healthcare professional, or resolution of symptoms. Mobile phlebotomists in the prospective study collected whole blood, serum and a nasopharyngeal or oropharyngeal swab from every participant. Additional blood draws and questionnaires over a 2-month period could optionally be provided by prospective study participants. Before DNA extraction, prospective study blood samples were shipped either frozen or at room temperature.

The material sequenced was PBMCs or T cells enriched from blood (not recorded which). The rearranged chain carries TRBV5-8 and TRBJ2-1; TRBD2 is possibly the D segment (6 matching bases). This sequence was found in a woman aged 40 to 50 who had recovered from COVID-19. The DNA sequence is given as TGTGCCAGCAGCTTGGAAGGGACTTCCAATGAGCAGTTCTTC. Its coded protein is CASSLEGTSNEQFF.